This is a list of T cell receptor beta chains from one sample in a study of human T cells and chemical hapten exposure. TCRdb re-called the RACE reads with MiXCR, one entry per CDR3 protein. The table records approximately 370,000 distinct CDR3 sequences, about 5% of them present only once. This sample comprised whole blood, obtained in connection with sensitization to the hapten diphenylcyclopropenone (DPC). All receptors come from a woman younger than 30 with alopecia areata. Some clones in this sample may be carry-over from other donors' samples. Both conserved end residues are trimmed from each CDR3. Clone size, where shown, is once, few, many, or a class for clones that have expanded.

few	TRBV6-5	TRBJ1-2	ASSLLTGSYGYT
few	TRBV12-3/TRBV12-4	TRBJ1-2	ASSMRDSGYGYT
-	TRBV7-9	TRBJ2-1	ASSYVAPNEQF
-	TRBV12-3/TRBV12-4	TRBJ2-3	ASSSTQGIGHTDTQY
-	TRBV6-1	TRBJ2-2	ASSPKAGAGRMNGELF
many	TRBV10-3	TRBJ1-5	AISESISDSNQPQH
many	TRBV27	TRBJ2-3	ASSFSGGALDTQY
few	TRBV12-3/TRBV12-4	TRBJ2-5	ASSSSSQETQY
few	TRBV20-1	TRBJ2-2	SARPQGADGELF
few	TRBV7-9	TRBJ2-3	ASSTNIPRGGDHLTDTQY
few	TRBV5-4	TRBJ2-3	ASSSYRGNTDTQY
many	TRBV6-4	TRBJ2-3	ASTELGGTDTQY
many	TRBV6-2/TRBV6-3	TRBJ1-1	ASSYSEGTEAF
many	TRBV29-1	TRBJ2-1	SVQRLAGSFEQF
few	TRBV5-1	TRBJ2-5	ASSSSGLAGGGSLETQY
-	TRBV29-1	TRBJ1-2	SVEQFLYGYT
few	TRBV4-2	TRBJ2-5	ASSQEQRGAQETQY
few	TRBV12-3/TRBV12-4	TRBJ1-4	ASRSSGGLEEKLF
few	TRBV7-9	TRBJ1-5	ASSTGHNSPQH
many	TRBV7-3	TRBJ2-1	ASSLTGGRDNEQF
-	TRBV28	TRBJ1-5	ASSSPRGNSNQPQH
many	TRBV12-3/TRBV12-4	TRBJ1-1	ASSFYRGSEAF